The clone carrying this TCR beta chain was picked up many times. No antigen is known for it. The definition of stable Graves' hyperthyroidism was no ophthalmopathy progression within 18 months. Each 10 ml fresh peripheral blood draw supplied the PBMCs. The data were taken from a study of T cells in Graves' hyperthyroidism and ophthalmopathy. Study-level findings and limits: In blood, most of the thyroid clonotypes expanded above 0.001 were also present.

V shed 5 bases and J shed 8 bases, with 12 bases lying between them. The CDR3 runs to 13 residues. From germline, CDR1 is PRHDT and CDR2 FYEKMQ (reference sequence). The investigators amplified TCR beta CDR3 regions from RNA transcripts. The HTBI primer set drove a first-round RT-PCR of the TCR CDR3. TCRdb reprocessed the multiplex PCR reads via MiXCR and lists one record per CDR3 protein. The sample consists of roughly 840,000 distinct CDR3 sequences, around 39% of them appearing once. This receptor was taken from a man aged 18-30 years with Graves' hyperthyroidism. Sequenced material: blood. The J gene is TRBJ1-4, the V gene TRBV13; D remains ambiguous. The DNA for the CDR3 is TGTGCCAGCAGCGTGTACTTGAGAGAAAAACTGTTTTTT. It yields the protein CASSVYLREKLFF.